The present TCR beta chain was sequenced within a study of blood T cell repertoires in COVID-19. Turning to the study itself: Donors in the United States, Italy and Spain gave samples during acute or convalescent COVID-19. The analysed material was cDNA or gDNA that came from T cells, B-cell-depleted T cells, or PBMCs.

How the authors handled the data: Amplified reference gene primers provided the basis for estimating nucleated cell counts. Only in-frame clones appear in the TCRdb table, and some are missing; sequencing was by immunoSEQ multiplex PCR. V and J calls and clone size are copied from that table; D and trimming were computed from the DNA. Among about 100,000 clones listed, over 75% were seen once. This CDR3 is built from 17 residues. Per germline, CDR1 MGHDK and CDR2 SYGVNS. The V gene end was trimmed by 1 base and the J gene end by 5 bases; junction bases not matched to a gene: 10. Sequencing was performed on peripheral blood. V and J are TRBV25-1 and TRBJ2-7; 11 bases match TRBD2. The receptor was isolated from a man of 80 years or more with acute or convalescent COVID-19. For the CDR3, the DNA is TGTGCCAGCAGTGAATTCCTAGCGGGAGGTTCGGTCGACGAGCAGTACTTC. It specifies CASSEFLAGGSVDEQYF.